This T cell receptor (beta chain) is from a study of blood T cell repertoires in COVID-19. Whole-study context: T cells, B-cell-depleted T cells, or PBMCs provided the cDNA or gDNA that served as material.

Participants' own reports of clinical history determined their cohort assignment. Symptom resolution, clearance, or two negative PCRs marked donors in Cohort 3 as recovered. Per the original methods: Amplification of reference gene primers provided the estimated nucleated cell counts. The data were produced by immunoSEQ multiplex PCR, yet TCRdb's version contains in-frame clones alone and is incomplete. The DNA gave D and trimming, while V, J and clone size come from that table. There are about 190,000 clones in the sample; 60% to 80% occur only once, and roughly 17% lies in the top ten. Germline values: CDR1 KGHDR, CDR2 SFDVKD. The V end lost 4 bases, the J end lost 5 bases, and 16 bases lay between the germline ends. This CDR3 has 15 residues.

The receptor was isolated from a woman aged 45-65 years who had recovered from COVID-19. Sequencing input: PBMCs or T cells enriched from blood (not recorded which). This chain connects TRBV24-1 to TRBJ1-1; D call uncertain. CDR3 DNA: TGTGCCACCAGTGACCCCACCTTGGGAGGTACTGAAGCTTTCTTT. Amino acid sequence: CATSDPTLGGTEAFF.